This T cell receptor beta chain comes out of a study of breast tumors, draining lymph nodes, adjacent tissues (dated by TCRdb to between 2015 and 2016). For the wider study: TCR beta repertoires were compared across tumor, adjacent nontumor tissue and axillary lymph nodes obtained from breast cancer patients. The study aimed to assess the relationships and possible T-cell exchange between tumor, surrounding tissue and draining lymph node repertoires in human breast cancer.

The paper as a whole reports these results and caveats: The conclusion that tumor T cells originate in lymph nodes was presented as consistent with a hypothesis rather than as directly demonstrated. The data were judged consistent with most tumor T cells deriving from the lymph node and then expanding within tumor tissue. The similarity between tumor and nontumor tissue repertoires was significantly greater in luminal-like breast cancer than in basal-like breast cancer. T-cell repertoire diversity in tumors was found to be lower than in lymph nodes but higher than in nontumor tissue, and preferential V and J gene usage was observed.

Lymph node samples came from the axillary draining lymph nodes of breast cancer patients. The instrument was an Illumina HiSeq 2000. Multiplex PCR amplification was used to build the TCR beta chain libraries. High-throughput sequencing was used to analyze the amplified TCR beta chain products. Starting from the raw public reads, TCRdb applied fastp trimming at Q25, assembled clones with MiXCR and retained in-frame beta chains. For every CDR3 protein sequence, its rows merge into one entry that carries the most common genes and DNA. The sample profile shows 100,000 or so distinct CDR3 sequences; 21% of them were found once. The top ten clonotypes cover less than 1.5% of the sample. This clonotype was found many times. Its antigen specificity is not known. Nothing much larger sits one base from this clone, and base qualities are not available. The germline V gene gives CDR1 as SGDLS and CDR2 as YYNGEE. A distance of 14 bases separates the germline ends of V and J, which lose 4 bases and 4 bases respectively. The CDR3 starts with the cysteine, ends with the phenylalanine, and has 14 residues. Only the CDR3 region is kept as DNA, spanning 42 bases read in frame from base 1.

The sequenced sample consisted of axillary lymph node tissue. This clonotype was sampled from a female donor with breast cancer. Some clones in this sample may be carry-over from other donors' samples. The chain is assembled from TRBV9 and TRBJ1-2, with a weak D call of TRBD1 (5 bases match). DNA sequence: TGTGCCAGCAGCCCCACCTCCGGGGCCTATGGCTACACCTTC. This sequence encodes CASSPTSGAYGYTF.